This T cell receptor beta chain was identified in a study of shared clonotypes between healthy human individuals. Study-level information: Plates per donor: three CD4 naive, three CD4 memory, two CD8 naive, one CD8 memory. Study results and caveats: Clonotype sharing levels among donors were expected to vary with sequencing depth. Estimated richness was generally greater in naive than memory subsets.

The study enrolled healthy HIV-negative adults without recent acute infections or vaccinations as donors. With regard to this clone: Its specificity is unknown.

Profiling relied on immunoSEQ multiplex PCR, and the TCRdb table lists in-frame clones only, not all of them. This sample has 950,000 to 1,100,000 clones, with 70% to 80% found just once. This sequence was found in a man between 18 and 35 years old in good health. Some clones in this sample may be carry-over from other donors' samples. The specimen sequenced was memory CD4+ T cells from PBMCs. This sample's subset: CD45RA-negative fraction.

As DNA, the CDR3 is TGTGCCAGCAGCCCCAATTCACGGGCCCGGAAGGGCGATGAGCAGTTCTTC. It codes for CASSPNSRARKGDEQFF. V gene TRBV9 combines with J gene TRBJ2-1; D remains unclear. There are 17 residues in the CDR3. Germline CDR1 and CDR2: SGDLS and YYNGEE. V was pared by 4 bases and J by 8 bases, with 25 bases between.